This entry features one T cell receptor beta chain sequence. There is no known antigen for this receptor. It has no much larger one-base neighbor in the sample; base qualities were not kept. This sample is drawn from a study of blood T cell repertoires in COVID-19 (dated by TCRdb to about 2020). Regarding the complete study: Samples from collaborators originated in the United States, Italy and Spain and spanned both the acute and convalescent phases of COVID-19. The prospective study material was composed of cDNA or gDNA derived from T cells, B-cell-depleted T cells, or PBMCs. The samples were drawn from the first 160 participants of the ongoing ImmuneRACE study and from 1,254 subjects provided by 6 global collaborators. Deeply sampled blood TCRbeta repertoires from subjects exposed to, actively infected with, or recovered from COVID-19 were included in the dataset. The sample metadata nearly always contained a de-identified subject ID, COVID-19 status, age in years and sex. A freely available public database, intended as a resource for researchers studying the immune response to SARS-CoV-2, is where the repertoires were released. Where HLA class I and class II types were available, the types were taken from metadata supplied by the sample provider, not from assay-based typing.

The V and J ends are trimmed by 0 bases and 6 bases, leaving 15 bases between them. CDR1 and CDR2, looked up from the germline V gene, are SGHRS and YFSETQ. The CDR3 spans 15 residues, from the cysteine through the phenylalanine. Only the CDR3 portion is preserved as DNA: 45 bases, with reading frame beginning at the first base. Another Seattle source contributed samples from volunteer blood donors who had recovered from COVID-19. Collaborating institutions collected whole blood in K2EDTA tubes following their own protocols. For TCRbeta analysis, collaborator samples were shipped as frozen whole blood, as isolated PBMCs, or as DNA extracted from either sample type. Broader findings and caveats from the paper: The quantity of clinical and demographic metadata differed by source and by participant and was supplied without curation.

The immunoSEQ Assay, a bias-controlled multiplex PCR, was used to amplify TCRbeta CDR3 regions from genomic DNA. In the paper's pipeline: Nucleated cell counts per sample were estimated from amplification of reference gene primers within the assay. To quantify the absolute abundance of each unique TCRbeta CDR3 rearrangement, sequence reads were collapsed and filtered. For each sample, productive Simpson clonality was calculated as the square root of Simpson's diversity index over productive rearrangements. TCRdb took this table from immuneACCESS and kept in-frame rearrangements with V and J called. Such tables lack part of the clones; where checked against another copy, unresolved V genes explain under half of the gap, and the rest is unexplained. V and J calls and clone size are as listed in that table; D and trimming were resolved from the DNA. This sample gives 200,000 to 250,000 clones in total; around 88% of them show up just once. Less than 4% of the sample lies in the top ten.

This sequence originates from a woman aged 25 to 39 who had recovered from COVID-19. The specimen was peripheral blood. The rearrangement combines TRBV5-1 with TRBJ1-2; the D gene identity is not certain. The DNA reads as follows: TGCGCCAGCAGCTTGGGGGTCCCGGGGATGGATGGCTACACCTTC. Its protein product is CASSLGVPGMDGYTF.